This is a list of T cell receptor beta chains from one sample in a study of T-cell memory formation after mild COVID-19. TCRdb reanalysed the 5' RACE reads using MiXCR and keeps one entry per CDR3 protein. The sample has 150,000 or so distinct CDR3 sequences, roughly 31% seen once. The sample taken for sequencing was PBMCs or a T cell subset sorted from them (not recorded which). These receptors were obtained from an adult woman who had mild COVID-19 (a few samples of this study predate the infection). Cell type and time point are not known. Each CDR3 is given with its conserved first and last residue.

length | V | CDR3
13 | TRBV7-9 | CASSFPSEETQYF
12 | TRBV7-2 | CASSPTTVTQYF
15 | TRBV4-3 | CASSQDNTAYNEQFF
14 | TRBV4-1 | CASSQPWGGSTQYF
14 | TRBV2 | CASSVGSGADTQYF
13 | TRBV12-3/TRBV12-4 | CASATGGAGEQFF
12 | TRBV18 | CASSPPRETQYF
12 | TRBV20-1 | CSARDRVYGYTF
12 | TRBV2 | CAGWRAGVGYTF
13 | TRBV20-1 | CSARDEGYGELFF
16 | TRBV19 | CASSIPRSVMDSPLHF
17 | TRBV4-2 | CASSQVSTGVLNTEAFF
16 | TRBV6-2/TRBV6-3 | CASRPRLAGITDTQYF
14 | TRBV7-9 | CASSRGTNRYEQYF
12 | TRBV2 | CASRQYQETQYF
15 | TRBV6-5 | CASSYGSDRSNEQFF
14 | TRBV5-1 | CASGYDSGVNEQFF
16 | TRBV5-6 | CASTLHPVLRDREQYF
15 | TRBV19 | CASGLAGGPYNEQFF
16 | TRBV5-1 | CASSLGAGSQNTEAFF
15 | TRBV7-8 | CASSPRTSGGDTQYF
16 | TRBV6-5 | CASSYSLAGASYEQYF
14 | TRBV18 | CASSPRDRSYEQYF